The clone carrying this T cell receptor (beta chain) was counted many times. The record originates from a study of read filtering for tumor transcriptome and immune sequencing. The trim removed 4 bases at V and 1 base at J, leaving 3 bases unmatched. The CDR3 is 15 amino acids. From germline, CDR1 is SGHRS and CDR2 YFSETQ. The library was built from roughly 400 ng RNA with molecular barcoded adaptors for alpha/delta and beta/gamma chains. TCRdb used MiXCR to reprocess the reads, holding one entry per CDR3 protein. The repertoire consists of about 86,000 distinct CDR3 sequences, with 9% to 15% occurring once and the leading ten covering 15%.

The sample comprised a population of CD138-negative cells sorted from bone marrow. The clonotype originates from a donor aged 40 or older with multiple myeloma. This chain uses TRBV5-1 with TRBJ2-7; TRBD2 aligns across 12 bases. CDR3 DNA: TGCGCCAGCAGCCGGGGACTAGCGGGTTCCTACGAGCAGTACTTC. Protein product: CASSRGLAGSYEQYF.